The rows below give T cell receptor beta chains drawn from one sample of a study of post-analysis software for immune sequencing data. TCRdb used MiXCR to reprocess the PCR reads, holding one entry per CDR3 protein. The sample lists roughly 620,000 distinct CDR3 sequences, 44% occurring once. The sequencing sample was made of blood. The receptor source for this set is a girl aged 10-17 years with multiple sclerosis. Both conserved end residues are part of each CDR3. A D gene is named only where the DNA matches it firmly. The listing skips clone size in some rows; elsewhere it reads once, few, many or a size class.

>16|few|TRBV5-6|NA|TRBJ2-3
CASSNQPGGRTDTQYF
TGTGCCAGCAGCAATCAACCGGGGGGCCGGACAGATACGCAGTATTTT
>13|NA|TRBV20-1|NA|TRBJ2-6
CSARASGANVLTF
TGCAGTGCTAGAGCCTCTGGGGCCAACGTCCTGACTTTC
>13|NA|TRBV5-1|NA|TRBJ2-1
CASSSQPGGEQFF
TGCGCCAGCAGCAGCCAACCTGGCGGTGAGCAGTTCTTC
>16|few|TRBV5-1|TRBD1|TRBJ1-1
CASSVSPGQAPSEAFF
TGCGCCAGCAGCGTAAGTCCGGGACAGGCCCCTTCTGAAGCTTTCTTT
>15|NA|TRBV20-1|TRBD2|TRBJ2-7
CSAAASGMKAYEQYF
TGCAGTGCTGCCGCTAGCGGGATGAAGGCATACGAGCAGTACTTC
>14|NA|TRBV12-3/TRBV12-4|TRBD2|TRBJ2-7
CASRPGGRVYEQYF
TGTGCCAGCAGGCCTGGAGGGAGGGTATACGAGCAGTACTTC
>15|NA|TRBV7-9|NA|TRBJ2-5
CASSSENLQIETQYF
TGTGCCAGCAGCTCGGAGAACCTACAGATAGAGACCCAGTACTTC
>15|few|TRBV5-6|NA|TRBJ1-5
CASSLVGGAGQPQHF
TGTGCCAGCAGCCTGGTGGGGGGGGCAGGTCAGCCCCAGCATTTT
>14|NA|TRBV29-1|NA|TRBJ2-5
CSGGQGGVGNEQYF
TGCAGCGGTGGACAGGGAGGGGTTGGCAATGAGCAGTACTTC
>15|NA|TRBV5-1|NA|TRBJ2-7
CASSPRADRFYEQYF
TGCGCCAGCAGCCCCCGGGCCGACAGGTTCTACGAGCAGTACTTC
>13|NA|TRBV6-6|NA|TRBJ1-3
CASSGRTVNTIYF
TGTGCCAGCAGTGGCAGGACGGTAAACACCATATATTTT
>15|NA|TRBV11-2|NA|TRBJ1-2
CASSLDRRGQNGYTF
TGTGCCAGCAGCTTAGATAGGCGGGGGCAGAATGGCTACACCTTC
>15|NA|TRBV6-5|NA|TRBJ2-1
CASSAYLGSYNEQFF
TGTGCCAGCAGCGCGTACTTAGGCTCCTACAATGAGCAGTTCTTC
>18|NA|TRBV20-1|TRBD1|TRBJ1-4
CSARGHGAPGQLNEKLFF
TGCAGTGCTAGAGGGCACGGGGCCCCGGGACAGTTAAATGAAAAACTGTTTTTT
>12|NA|TRBV12-3/TRBV12-4|NA|TRBJ2-1
CASTPRYNEQFF
TGTGCCAGCACCCCCCGGTACAATGAGCAGTTCTTC
>16|few|TRBV5-1|NA|TRBJ2-4
CASSLLGDTGKNIQYF
TGCGCCAGCAGCTTGTTGGGGGACACGGGCAAAAACATTCAGTACTTC
>14|NA|TRBV12-3/TRBV12-4|NA|TRBJ1-2
CASCTLVRGRGYTF
TGTGCCAGCTGCACTCTCGTAAGGGGACGAGGCTACACCTTC
>14|NA|TRBV11-3|NA|TRBJ2-5
CASSFEAGAETQYF
TGTGCCAGCAGCTTCGAGGCAGGGGCGGAGACCCAGTACTTC
>14|NA|TRBV20-1|NA|TRBJ1-2
CSAAYYEGNYGYTF
TGCAGTGCTGCTTACTATGAGGGCAACTACGGCTACACCTTC
>16|few|TRBV11-1|TRBD2|TRBJ2-1
CASSQGTSGGEVLEFF
TGTGCCAGCAGCCAGGGGACTAGCGGGGGGGAAGTGTTAGAGTTCTTC
>14|once|TRBV6-2/TRBV6-3|NA|TRBJ2-7
CASTVQGHLYEQYF
TGTGCCAGCACCGTCCAAGGCCACCTCTACGAGCAGTACTTC
>16|few|TRBV20-1|TRBD2|TRBJ2-3
CSARAELAGAVDTQYF
TGCAGTGCTAGAGCAGAGTTAGCGGGGGCGGTGGATACGCAGTATTTT
>13|few|TRBV15|TRBD2|TRBJ2-1
CATSSSAGEEQFF
TGTGCCACCAGCAGCTCAGCGGGAGAGGAGCAGTTCTTC
>15|once|TRBV9|NA|TRBJ2-3
CASSVALSGTDTQYF
TGTGCCAGCAGCGTAGCCCTTAGCGGCACAGATACGCAGTATTTT
>16|NA|TRBV12-3/TRBV12-4|NA|TRBJ1-1
CASSLDGGGTDTEAFF
TGTGCCAGCAGTTTAGATGGTGGGGGTACGGACACTGAAGCTTTCTTT
>13|NA|TRBV10-3|TRBD1|TRBJ1-2
CAISFRQGDGYTF
TGTGCCATCAGCTTCAGACAGGGGGATGGCTACACCTTC
>12|NA|TRBV20-1|NA|TRBJ1-2
CSARKGDYGYTF
TGCAGTGCTAGAAAAGGGGACTATGGCTACACCTTC
>14|NA|TRBV20-1|NA|TRBJ1-6
CSARSGANNSPLHF
TGCAGTGCTAGGTCAGGGGCCAATAATTCACCCCTCCACTTT
>16|NA|TRBV12-3/TRBV12-4|NA|TRBJ1-5
CASSLSHRVRNQPQHF
TGTGCCAGCAGTTTATCCCACAGGGTACGCAATCAGCCCCAGCATTTT
>15|NA|TRBV12-3/TRBV12-4|TRBD2|TRBJ2-5
CASSSQREGKETQYF
TGTGCCAGCAGCTCCCAGCGGGAGGGAAAAGAGACCCAGTACTTC
>15|NA|TRBV6-6|NA|TRBJ1-2
CAGSNTGYTNYGYTF
TGTGCCGGGTCCAACACAGGGTATACTAACTATGGCTACACCTTC
>15|few|TRBV12-3/TRBV12-4|TRBD2|TRBJ2-7
CASSPTSGSIYEQYF
TGTGCCAGCAGTCCTACTAGCGGGAGCATCTACGAGCAGTACTTC
>11|NA|TRBV12-3/TRBV12-4|NA|TRBJ1-1
CASNLGLEAFF
TGTGCCAGCAACCTAGGTCTCGAAGCTTTCTTT
>12|NA|TRBV12-3/TRBV12-4|NA|TRBJ2-7
CASSNGRYEQYF
TGTGCCAGCAGTAATGGACGCTACGAGCAGTACTTC
>16|NA|TRBV12-3/TRBV12-4|NA|TRBJ2-6
CASSFERGSGANVLTF
TGTGCCAGCAGTTTCGAAAGGGGTTCTGGGGCCAACGTCCTGACTTTC
>17|few|TRBV10-3|NA|TRBJ1-2
CAISEPGKGPEDYGYTF
TGTGCCATCAGTGAGCCGGGAAAGGGGCCCGAGGACTATGGCTACACCTTC
>15|once|TRBV28|TRBD1|TRBJ1-2
CASSCRDRRHHGYTF
TGTGCCAGCAGTTGCCGGGACAGGCGCCACCATGGCTACACCTTC